This T cell receptor beta chain is from a study of human T cells and chemical hapten exposure. Study information: Patch tests applied 0.01% DPC to the upper back, read at 6 days.

The V and J ends lost 1 base and 7 bases respectively, with 16 bases between them. This CDR3 comprises 16 residues. CDR1 is SEHNR, CDR2 FQNEAQ, per germline (reference sequence). In this sample, this clonotype turned up a few times. TCRdb reanalysed the RACE reads using MiXCR and keeps one entry per CDR3 protein. The data show 50,000 to 75,000 distinct CDR3 sequences, more than 9.5% seen once. Time point reported: patch test 3, about 24 weeks after DPC sensitization. Sample treatment: therapeutic diphenylcyclopropenone sensitization with weekly scalp DPC. Blood sampling occurred before each patch-test application.

The specimen was whole blood, collected in connection with sensitization to the hapten diphenylcyclopropenone (DPC). The chain combines TRBV7-9 with TRBJ2-2; tentatively, D is TRBD2 (6 bases). This TCR was recovered from a woman in her 30s with alopecia areata. Some clones in this sample may be carry-over from other donors' samples. The CDR3 DNA sequence: TGTGCCAGCAGCTTAGAACTAGCATTACCTCGCGGGGAGCTGTTTTTT. Encoded protein: CASSLELALPRGELFF.